What follows is one T cell receptor (beta chain) and its context. The antigen is not known. It was with 60 Vbeta and 13 Jbeta primers that the PCR ran. Libraries were prepared by immunoSEQ multiplex PCR; TCRdb keeps only in-frame clonotypes and omits some of them. The table lists around 130,000 clones. When sampled, the donors appeared nominally healthy, though they likely had unrecorded immune exposures. These data are taken from a study of cytomegalovirus exposure and HLA in healthy donors. Study-wide findings and caveats: Sequences of the TCR beta chain were said to predict the HLA-A and HLA-B alleles of most subjects accurately. In an earlier analysis, most TCR beta V segments were productive about 90% or about 30% of the time. Exclusion applied to some V segments, including TRBV6-2 and TRBV6-3, as they were indistinguishable.

The V end lost 4 bases, the J end lost 4 bases, and 8 bases lay between the germline ends. The germline V gene has CDR1 SGHNT and CDR2 YENEEA. CDR3 size: 13 residues. This TCR came from a woman between 40 and 55 years old in good health and CMV-seronegative. J is TRBJ2-1 and V is TRBV11-3; tentatively, D is TRBD2 (6 bases). The source material was PBMCs. CDR3 nucleotides: TGTGCCAGCAGCTCGACTAGATACAATGAGCAGTTCTTC. This sequence encodes CASSSTRYNEQFF.